This T cell receptor beta chain was identified in a study of cytomegalovirus exposure and HLA in healthy donors. 13 Jbeta primers and 60 Vbeta primers were used for the PCR. The data were produced by immunoSEQ multiplex PCR, yet TCRdb's version contains in-frame clones alone and is incomplete. The sample has some 120,000 clones; about 74% are singletons. Concerning this clone itself: Its antigen is not known.

The germline CDR1 and CDR2 sequences are SGHTS and YDEGEE. V gave up 1 base and J gave up 7 bases, with 9 bases separating them. The CDR3 sequence is 13 residues long. Whole-study findings and limits: It was reported that the classifier diagnosed cytomegalovirus status with high specificity and sensitivity in both the original and validation cohorts. Analysis was performed later, and it showed HLA-associated TCR beta chains to be more clonally expanded than equally common others.

The sample was PBMCs. J is TRBJ1-5 and V is TRBV5-8, with TRBD1 as a possible D gene (5 bases). The sequence was collected from a man in his forties in good health and CMV-seropositive. The CDR3 protein is CASSLRGIQPQHF. CDR3 bases: TGTGCCAGCAGCTTGCGGGGGATCCAGCCCCAGCATTTT.